This T cell receptor (beta chain) was found in a study of T cell responses to AZD1222 COVID-19 vaccine. General study results and limits: White British donors predominated, females outnumbered males, and clonal diversity was possibly underestimated.

A note on this clone: The antigen is not known.

This CDR3 region has 14 residues. Germline V gene data show CDR1 as SEHNR and CDR2 as FQNEAQ (reference sequence). Deletions cut 1 base from V and 1 base from J, with 7 bases between. Data came from immunoSEQ multiplex PCR; TCRdb stores just in-frame clones and leaves some out. This table holds some 100,000 clones, around 89% found once. The input for sequencing was peripheral blood, taken 28 days after the second AZD1222 dose. The source is an adult who received the AZD1222 COVID-19 vaccine. The V gene is TRBV7-9, the J gene TRBJ1-2, with a tentative D call TRBD1 (5 bases). The CDR3 sequence: CASSLGTNNYGYTF. The CDR3, as DNA: TGTGCCAGCAGCTTAGGGACAAATAACTATGGCTACACCTTC.